This TCR beta chain was sequenced for a study of T cell changes during pregnancy in multiple sclerosis (dated by TCRdb to about 2019). Describing the broader study: The study examined how the T cell repertoire changed over the course of pregnancy in women with multiple sclerosis.

The library was made by the immunoSEQ multiplex PCR assay. The clones in this table, taken by TCRdb from immuneACCESS, are in-frame only. Not every clone is retained; where verified, under half of the shortfall comes from an unresolved V gene, and the cause of the rest is unknown. Recorded for this sample are about 76,000 clones; roughly 89% of them occurred a single time. The ten largest account for roughly 3.9% of the sample. Spanning cysteine to phenylalanine, the CDR3 consists of 17 amino acids. The CDR3 DNA has 51 bases and is translated from base 1. About this clone: The target of this receptor is not known. No base quality values were provided; no much bigger clone lies one nucleotide off.

The V gene is TRBV21-1 and the J gene is TRBJ2-7; the table's D call, TRBD1, was not checked against the DNA. TRBV21-1 is described as a pseudogene. The clonotype was recovered from a female donor in good health, enrolled as a control in a pregnancy study. The material was peripheral blood, obtained after pregnancy. This receptor has the CDR3 CASSNRGYDRFSYEQYF. The DNA reads TGTGCCAGCAGCAATAGGGGCTACGACAGGTTCTCCTACGAGCAGTACTTC.